This T cell receptor beta chain was retrieved from a study of regulatory T cells in long-lasting Graves disease. Noted time point: newly diagnosed GD, antithyroid drugs for less than 3 months. Preparation of the TCR library used RNA extracted from PBMCs. This clonotype was seen many times. Trimming cost V 7 bases and J 8 bases, with 19 bases left between them. The CDR3 contains 14 residues. Combining iRepertoire HTBI primers with Arm-PCR of CDR3 regions, the authors built TCR beta libraries. MiXCR was run by TCRdb on the multiplex PCR reads, yielding one entry per CDR3 protein. This table has about 620,000 distinct CDR3 sequences, approximately 15% appearing once. These same data were also listed under a study on T cells in Graves' hyperthyroidism and ophthalmopathy.

The V gene is TRBV12-3 or TRBV12-4, the J gene TRBJ2-3, with D possibly being TRBD2 (5 bases). Sample: peripheral blood mononuclear cells (PBMCs), taken at new diagnosis, from a patient treated with antithyroid drugs. The source is a woman in her thirties with Graves disease. This chain's CDR3 is CASTTVGVVGTQYF. In nucleotides, the CDR3 is TGTGCCAGCACAACCGTGGGAGTCGTGGGTACGCAGTATTTT.